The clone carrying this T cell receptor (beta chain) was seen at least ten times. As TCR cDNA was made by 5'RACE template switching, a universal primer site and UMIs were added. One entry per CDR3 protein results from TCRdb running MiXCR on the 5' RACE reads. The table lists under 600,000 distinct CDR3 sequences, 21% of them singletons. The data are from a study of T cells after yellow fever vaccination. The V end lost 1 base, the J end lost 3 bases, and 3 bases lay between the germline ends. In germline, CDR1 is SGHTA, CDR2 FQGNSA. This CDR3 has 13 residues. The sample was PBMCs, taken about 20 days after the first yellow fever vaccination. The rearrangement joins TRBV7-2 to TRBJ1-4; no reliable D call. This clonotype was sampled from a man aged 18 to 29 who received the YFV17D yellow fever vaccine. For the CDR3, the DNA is TGTGCCAGCAGCTTAGGACCTAATGAAAAACTGTTTTTT. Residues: CASSLGPNEKLFF.